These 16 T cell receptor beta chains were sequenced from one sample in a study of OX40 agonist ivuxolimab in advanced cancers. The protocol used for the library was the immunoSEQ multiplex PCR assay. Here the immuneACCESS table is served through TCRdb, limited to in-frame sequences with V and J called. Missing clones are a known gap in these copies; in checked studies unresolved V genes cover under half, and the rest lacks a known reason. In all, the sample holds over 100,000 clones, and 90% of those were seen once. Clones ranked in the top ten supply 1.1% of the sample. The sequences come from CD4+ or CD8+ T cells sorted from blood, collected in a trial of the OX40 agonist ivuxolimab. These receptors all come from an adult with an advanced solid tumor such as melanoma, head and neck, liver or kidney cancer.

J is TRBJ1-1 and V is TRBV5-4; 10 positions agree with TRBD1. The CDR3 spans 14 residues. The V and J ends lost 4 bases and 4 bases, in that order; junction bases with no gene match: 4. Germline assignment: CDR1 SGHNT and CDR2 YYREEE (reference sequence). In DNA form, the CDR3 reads TGTGCCAGCAGCCCCCGGACAGGGGGCACTGAAGCTTTCTTT. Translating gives CASSPRTGGTEAFF.

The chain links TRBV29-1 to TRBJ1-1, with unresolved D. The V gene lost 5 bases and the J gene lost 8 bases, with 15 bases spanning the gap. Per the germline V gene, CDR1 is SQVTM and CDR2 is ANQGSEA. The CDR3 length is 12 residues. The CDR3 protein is CSVRSVEREAFF. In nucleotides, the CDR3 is TGCAGCGTTCGGTCCGTTGAGCGGGAAGCTTTCTTT.

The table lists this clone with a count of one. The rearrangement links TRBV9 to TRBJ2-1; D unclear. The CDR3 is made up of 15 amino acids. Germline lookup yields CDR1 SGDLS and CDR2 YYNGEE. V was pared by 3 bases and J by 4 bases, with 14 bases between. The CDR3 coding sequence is TGTGCCAGCAGCGCTAGTGTAGGGCGGTACAATGAGCAGTTCTTC. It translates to CASSASVGRYNEQFF.

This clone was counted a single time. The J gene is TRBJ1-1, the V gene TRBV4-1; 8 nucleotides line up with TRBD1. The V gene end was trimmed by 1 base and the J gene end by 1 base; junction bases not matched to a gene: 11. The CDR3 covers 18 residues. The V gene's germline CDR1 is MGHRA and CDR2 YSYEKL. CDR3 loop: CASSQVVRTGQANTEAFF. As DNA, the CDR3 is TGCGCCAGCAGCCAAGTGGTCCGGACAGGGCAGGCGAACACTGAAGCTTTCTTT.

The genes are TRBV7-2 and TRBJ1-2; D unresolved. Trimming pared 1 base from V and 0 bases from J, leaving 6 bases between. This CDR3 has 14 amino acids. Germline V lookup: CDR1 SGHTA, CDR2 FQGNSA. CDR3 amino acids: CASSLVSTNYGYTF. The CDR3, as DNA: TGTGCCAGCAGCTTAGTTTCAACTAACTATGGCTACACCTTC.

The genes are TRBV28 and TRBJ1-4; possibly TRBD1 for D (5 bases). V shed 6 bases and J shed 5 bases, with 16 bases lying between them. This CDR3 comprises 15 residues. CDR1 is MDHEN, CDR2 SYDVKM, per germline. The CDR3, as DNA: TGTGCCAGCAGCACGACCGGGGCTTTAAATGAAAAACTGTTTTTT. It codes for CASSTTGALNEKLFF.

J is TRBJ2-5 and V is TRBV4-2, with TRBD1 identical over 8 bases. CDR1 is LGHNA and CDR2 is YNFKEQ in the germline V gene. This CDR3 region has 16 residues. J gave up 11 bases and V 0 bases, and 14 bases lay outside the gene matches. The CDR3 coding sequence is TGTGCCAGCAGCCAAGATCCGGGGCAGGGGGCGGGTGAGCAGTACTTC. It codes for CASSQDPGQGAGEQYF.

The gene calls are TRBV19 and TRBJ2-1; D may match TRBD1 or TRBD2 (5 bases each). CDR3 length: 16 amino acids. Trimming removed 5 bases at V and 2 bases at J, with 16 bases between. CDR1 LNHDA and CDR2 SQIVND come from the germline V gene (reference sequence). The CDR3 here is CASSAIRGATYNEQFF. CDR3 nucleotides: TGTGCCAGTAGTGCCATTCGAGGGGCAACCTACAATGAGCAGTTCTTC. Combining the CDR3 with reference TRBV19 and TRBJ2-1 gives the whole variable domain DGGITQSPKYLFRKEGQNVTLSCEQNLNHDAMYWYRQDPGQGLRLIYYSQIVNDFQKGDIAEGYSVSREKKESFPLTVTSAQKNPTAFYLCASSAIRGATYNEQFFGPGTRLTVL.

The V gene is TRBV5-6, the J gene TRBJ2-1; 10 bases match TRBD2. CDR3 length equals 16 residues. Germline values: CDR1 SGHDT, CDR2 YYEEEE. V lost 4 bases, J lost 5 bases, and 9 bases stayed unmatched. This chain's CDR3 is CASSRTGTSVNNEQFF. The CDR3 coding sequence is TGTGCCAGCAGCAGAACCGGGACTAGCGTCAACAATGAGCAGTTCTTC.

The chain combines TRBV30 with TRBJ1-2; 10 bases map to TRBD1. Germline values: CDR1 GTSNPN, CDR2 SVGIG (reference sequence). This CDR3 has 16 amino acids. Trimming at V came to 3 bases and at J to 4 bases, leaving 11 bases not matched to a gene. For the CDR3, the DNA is TGTGCCTGGAGCAGACAGGGGGCGTTGATATTCTATGGCTACACCTTC. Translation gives CAWSRQGALIFYGYTF.

CDR3 in DNA: TGTGCCAGCAGTAATCTTCGACAGGGCGGGAGGGGCTACGAGCAGTACTTC. Its translation: CASSNLRQGGRGYEQYF. The V call is TRBV28, the J call TRBJ2-7; 9 bases align to TRBD2. The CDR3 covers 17 residues. CDR1 and CDR2 (germline): MDHEN, SYDVKM. V was clipped by 5 bases and J by 3 bases; unmatched bases: 14. The full variable domain, in which reference TRBV28 and TRBJ2-7 provide the parts outside the CDR3, is DVKVTQSSRYLVKRTGEKVFLECVQDMDHENMFWYRQDPGLGLRLIYFSYDVKMKEKGDIPEGYSVSREKKERFSLILESASTNQTSMYLCASSNLRQGGRGYEQYFGPGTRLTVT.

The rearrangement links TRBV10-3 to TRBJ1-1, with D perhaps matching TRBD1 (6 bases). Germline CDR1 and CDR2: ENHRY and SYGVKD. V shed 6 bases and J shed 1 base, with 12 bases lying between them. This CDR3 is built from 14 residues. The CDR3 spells CAISTGTQNTEAFF. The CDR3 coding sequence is TGTGCCATCAGCACCGGGACACAGAACACTGAAGCTTTCTTT.

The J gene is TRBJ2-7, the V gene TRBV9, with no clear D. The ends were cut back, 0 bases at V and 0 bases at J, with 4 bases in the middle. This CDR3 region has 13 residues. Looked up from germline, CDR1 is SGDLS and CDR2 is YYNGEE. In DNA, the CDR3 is TGTGCCAGCAGCGTAGCTAGCTCCTACGAGCAGTACTTC. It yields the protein CASSVASSYEQYF.

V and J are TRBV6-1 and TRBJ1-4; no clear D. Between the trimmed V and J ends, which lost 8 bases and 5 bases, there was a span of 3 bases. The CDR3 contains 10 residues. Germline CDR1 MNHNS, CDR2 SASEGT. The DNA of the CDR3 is TGTGCCAGCCAAAATGAAAAACTGTTTTTT. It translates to CASQNEKLFF.

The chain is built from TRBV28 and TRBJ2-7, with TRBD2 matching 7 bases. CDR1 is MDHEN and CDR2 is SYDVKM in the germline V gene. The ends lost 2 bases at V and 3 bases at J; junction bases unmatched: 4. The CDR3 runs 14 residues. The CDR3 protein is CASSLAGEIYEQYF. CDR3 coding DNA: TGTGCCAGCAGTTTAGCGGGAGAGATCTACGAGCAGTACTTC.

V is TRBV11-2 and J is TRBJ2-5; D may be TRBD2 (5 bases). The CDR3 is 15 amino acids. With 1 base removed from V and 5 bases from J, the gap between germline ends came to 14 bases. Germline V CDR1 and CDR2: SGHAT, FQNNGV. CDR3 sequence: CASSLGTSKRETQYF. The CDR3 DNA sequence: TGTGCCAGCAGCTTAGGGACTTCAAAACGGGAGACCCAGTACTTC.